This passage covers 30 T cell receptor beta chains from one sample sequenced in a study of T cell clusters in autoimmune cytopenias (dated by TCRdb to the late 2010s). Instrument on record: Illumina MiSeq. Multiplex PCR with a touch-down protocol amplified TRB rearrangements, with the TRB-A and TRB-B primer pools combined in a single tube. TCRdb reprocessed the reads, so every CDR3 protein sequence counts as one entry and DNA is not shown. The sample's table lists a count of some 3,500 distinct CDR3 sequences. Jointly, the top ten make up roughly 3.2% of the sample. TRB amplification used approximately 250 ng of peripheral blood genomic DNA, tens of thousands of genome equivalents, per sample. Sequenced: peripheral blood. All receptors come from a human donor with an autoimmune cytopenia or autoimmune hepatitis (not recorded which).

According to its frequency, this clonotype is medium-sized. The chain combines TRBV5-4 with TRBJ2-2; TCRdb picks TRBD1, but there is no DNA to check that call. Germline values: CDR1 SGHNT, CDR2 YYREEE (reference sequence). The CDR3 is 15 residues long. CDR3 residues: CASSKGTTNTGELFF.

This clonotype registers medium-sized by frequency. The chain has TRBV11-1 and TRBJ1-5; TCRdb designates TRBD1, a call that cannot be tested without DNA. The length of the CDR3 is 16 residues. CDR1 SGHAT and CDR2 FQDESV come from the germline V gene (reference sequence). CDR3 residues: CASSFLPTGRNQPQHF.

The chain combines TRBV5-5 with TRBJ1-1; the D call from TCRdb, TRBD1, cannot be confirmed without DNA. This CDR3 comprises 14 residues. Germline lookup yields CDR1 SGHKS and CDR2 YYEKEE (reference sequence). This CDR3 is CASSRTGGLTEAFF.

This clonotype is identified as medium-sized from frequency. The chain recombines TRBV6-1 with TRBJ2-3; the D gene TCRdb calls, TRBD2, cannot be checked with no DNA. The germline gives CDR1 MNHNS, CDR2 SASEGT. The CDR3 extends over 19 amino acids. CDR3 loop: CASFSENGTSGYNTDTQYF.

The gene calls are TRBV20-1 and TRBJ1-5; TCRdb names TRBD1, which stays unverified in the absence of DNA. The CDR3 loop spans 13 amino acids. In germline, CDR1 is DFQATT, CDR2 SNEGSKA (reference sequence). CDR3 loop: CSAYEGTDQPQHF.

This clonotype is called medium-sized based on its frequency. The chain recombines TRBV12-3 or TRBV12-4 with TRBJ1-2; the D call from TCRdb, TRBD1, cannot be confirmed without DNA. The CDR3 length is 16 residues. The CDR3 loop is CASSPIDRSLSYGYTF.

Its frequency marks this clonotype as medium-sized. V usage is TRBV5-6 and J usage is TRBJ1-2; TCRdb's D gene call, TRBD1, goes unchecked for lack of DNA. The CDR3 is 14 amino acids. The germline gives CDR1 SGHDT, CDR2 YYEEEE. The CDR3 spells CASSLADGVRGYTF.

This clonotype is deemed medium-sized (0.01 to 0.1%) by its frequency. J is TRBJ1-1 and V is TRBV18. Per germline, CDR1 KGHSH and CDR2 LQKENI. The CDR3 consists of 14 residues. This CDR3 reads CASSPRDGNTEAFF.

This clonotype is labeled medium-sized based on frequency. The V call is TRBV24-1, the J call TRBJ2-2; TCRdb reports TRBD1, a call that lacks DNA to check it against. Germline V gene lookup returns CDR1 KGHDR and CDR2 SFDVKD. There are 15 residues in the CDR3. The CDR3 loop is CATSDTQGDTGELFF.

Measured by frequency, this clonotype is medium-sized. The chain combines TRBV6-5 with TRBJ1-1. The CDR3 length is 15 residues. The V gene's germline CDR1 is MNHEY and CDR2 SVGAGI. The CDR3 is CASSHHAKVNTEAFF.

This clonotype is identified as large from frequency. The gene calls are TRBV11-1 and TRBJ2-5. CDR1 is SGHAT, CDR2 FQDESV, per germline (reference sequence). The CDR3 is 12 residues long. This CDR3 is CASTQLQETQYF.

Measured by frequency, this clonotype is medium-sized (0.01 to 0.1%). The CDR3 loop reads CASTQGAVKKLFF. The rearrangement uses TRBV7-9 and TRBJ1-4; the D call from TCRdb, TRBD1, cannot be confirmed without DNA. The germline V gene has CDR1 SEHNR and CDR2 FQNEAQ (reference sequence). The CDR3 spans 13 residues.

According to its frequency, this clonotype is medium-sized (0.01 to 0.1%). This chain joins TRBV18 and TRBJ2-5. Germline CDR1 is KGHSH and CDR2 is LQKENI. This CDR3 has 13 amino acids. The CDR3 region is CASSTSIQETQYF.

This clonotype counts as medium-sized by frequency. The chain has TRBV6-5 and TRBJ1-4; TCRdb outputs TRBD1, but without DNA this stays unchecked. Germline CDR1 and CDR2: MNHEY and SVGAGI. The CDR3 length is 15 residues. The CDR3 loop reads CASSGQGATNEKLFF.

According to its frequency, this clonotype is medium-sized. The CDR3 sequence: CASSLGDYEQYF. The rearrangement links TRBV11-1 to TRBJ2-7. Germline values: CDR1 SGHAT, CDR2 FQDESV (reference sequence). The CDR3 has 12 residues.

This clonotype is deemed medium-sized by its frequency. This rearrangement joins TRBV5-1 to TRBJ2-2. Germline-derived CDR1 and CDR2 are SGHRS and YFSETQ. This CDR3 is built from 15 residues. The CDR3 protein is CASRSSVAEAGELFF.

This clonotype ranks as medium-sized in terms of frequency. V gene TRBV6-1 combines with J gene TRBJ1-5. Germline V CDR1 and CDR2: MNHNS, SASEGT. This CDR3 contains 11 residues. CDR3 loop: CASGIISPQHF.

This clonotype is called medium-sized based on its frequency. The chain combines TRBV7-9 with TRBJ1-2; TCRdb designates TRBD1, a call that cannot be tested without DNA. This CDR3 is built from 12 residues. Germline V gives CDR1 SEHNR, CDR2 FQNEAQ (reference sequence). CDR3 in amino acids: CASSLGGDGYTF.

This clonotype is identified as medium-sized (0.01 to 0.1%) from frequency. The chain employs TRBV5-4 and TRBJ2-3; the D gene TCRdb calls, TRBD1, cannot be checked with no DNA. Germline lookup yields CDR1 SGHNT and CDR2 YYREEE (reference sequence). This CDR3 has 14 residues. CDR3 residues: CASSLPGARNTQYF.

This clonotype is classed as medium-sized by frequency. This sequence joins TRBV5-5 and TRBJ1-1; the D call of TRBD1 rests on TCRdb alone, since no DNA is present to check it. There are 14 residues in the CDR3. The germline V gene encodes CDR1 SGHKS and CDR2 YYEKEE (reference sequence). The CDR3 is CASSLYGGQTITFF.

The chain employs TRBV20-1 and TRBJ2-3; TCRdb designates TRBD2, a call that cannot be tested without DNA. Germline CDR1 reads DFQATT; CDR2 reads SNEGSKA (reference sequence). The CDR3 runs 15 residues. The CDR3 loop reads CSARVAAGGPDTQYF.

This clonotype is deemed medium-sized by its frequency. This chain uses TRBV6-4 with TRBJ1-5; TCRdb's D gene call, TRBD1, goes unchecked for lack of DNA. There are 14 residues in the CDR3. CDR1 is MRHNA and CDR2 is SNTAGT in the germline V gene. The CDR3 sequence is CASSEQGGHQPQHF.

By frequency, this clonotype is medium-sized. The CDR3 loop is CASSLGGHGEKLFF. The chain uses TRBV5-6 and TRBJ1-4. CDR3 size: 14 residues. The germline V gene has CDR1 SGHDT and CDR2 YYEEEE.

The rearrangement joins TRBV5-1 to TRBJ1-1; TCRdb reports TRBD1, a call that lacks DNA to check it against. This CDR3 has 15 amino acids. Per germline, CDR1 SGHRS and CDR2 YFSETQ. This CDR3 reads CASSLARGSVTEAFF.

This clonotype counts as medium-sized (0.01 to 0.1%) by frequency. The chain combines TRBV5-5 with TRBJ2-1; TCRdb selects TRBD2, and the lack of DNA leaves this call unchecked. The CDR3 sequence is 15 residues long. Germline assignment: CDR1 SGHKS and CDR2 YYEKEE (reference sequence). CDR3 region: CASSLTSGRWGEQFF.

By frequency, this clonotype is medium-sized (0.01 to 0.1%). The CDR3 protein is CASSRGQGGSIQYF. This rearrangement joins TRBV19 to TRBJ2-4; absent DNA, TCRdb's TRBD1 call cannot be checked. The CDR3 sequence is 14 residues long. Per the germline V gene, CDR1 is LNHDA and CDR2 is SQIVND (reference sequence).

This clonotype is labeled large based on frequency. The gene calls are TRBV12-3 or TRBV12-4 and TRBJ2-3. The CDR3 is made up of 16 amino acids. CDR3 amino acids: CASSLRRRTSTDTQYF.

By frequency, this clonotype registers medium-sized. The rearrangement uses TRBV30 and TRBJ1-2; checking the TCRdb D call of TRBD1 is not possible without DNA. Germline V gene data show CDR1 as GTSNPN and CDR2 as SVGIG (reference sequence). This CDR3 spans 15 amino acids. The CDR3 loop is CAWKRDRSTTYGYTF.

This clonotype registers medium-sized (0.01 to 0.1%) by frequency. The chain joins TRBV10-3 to TRBJ2-7; there is no DNA to check the TCRdb D call of TRBD1. This CDR3 has 15 amino acids. Germline lookup yields CDR1 ENHRY and CDR2 SYGVKD. The CDR3 region is CAISGGRGQRGEQYF.

Judged by frequency, this clonotype is medium-sized. The chain recombines TRBV6-1 with TRBJ1-5; the D gene TCRdb calls, TRBD1, cannot be checked with no DNA. CDR3 size: 13 residues. The germline V gene has CDR1 MNHNS and CDR2 SASEGT. CDR3 protein: CASNRDRAQPQHF.